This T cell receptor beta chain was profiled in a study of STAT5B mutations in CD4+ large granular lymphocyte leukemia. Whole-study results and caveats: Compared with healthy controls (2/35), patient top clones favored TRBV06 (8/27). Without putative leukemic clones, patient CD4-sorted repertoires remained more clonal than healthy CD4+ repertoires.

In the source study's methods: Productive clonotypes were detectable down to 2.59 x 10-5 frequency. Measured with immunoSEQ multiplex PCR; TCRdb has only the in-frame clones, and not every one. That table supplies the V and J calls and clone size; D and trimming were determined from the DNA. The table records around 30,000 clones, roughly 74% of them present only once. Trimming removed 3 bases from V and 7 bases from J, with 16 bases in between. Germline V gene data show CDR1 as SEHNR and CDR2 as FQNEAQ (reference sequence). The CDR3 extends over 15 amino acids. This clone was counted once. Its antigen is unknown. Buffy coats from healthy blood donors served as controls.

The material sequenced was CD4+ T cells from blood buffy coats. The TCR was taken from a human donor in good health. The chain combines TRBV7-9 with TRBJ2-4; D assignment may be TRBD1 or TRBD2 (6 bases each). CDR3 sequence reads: CASSLTEGGGNIQYF. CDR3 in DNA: TGTGCCAGCAGCTTGACCGAGGGGGGCGGGAACATTCAGTACTTC.